The 24 T cell receptor beta chains below all came from one sample that was sequenced in a study of beta chain features in type 1 diabetes (dated by TCRdb to between 2018 and 2020). Preparation of the library involved the immunoSEQ multiplex PCR assay. The entire isolated RNA was reverse transcribed using the High Capacity cDNA Reverse Transcription Kit, and thus expressed TCRB transcripts were sequenced. TCRdb's version of the immuneACCESS table is confined to in-frame rearrangements and falls short of the full clone set. An unresolved V gene accounts for under half of the shortfall where checked; the remainder is of unknown origin. This sample lists 620,000 or so clones; roughly 16% were detected once. About 0.093% of the sample is held by the ten biggest clonotypes. The sample was naive CD4+ T cells from blood. In light of the paper, this sample's cell subset or site label describes: true naive CD4+ T cells. These receptors were obtained from a man younger than 35 in good health.

The chain links TRBV4-3 to TRBJ1-5; D is perhaps TRBD1 (5 bases). V lost 1 base and J lost 2, with 12 bases in between. Germline V lookup: CDR1 LGHNA, CDR2 YSLEER. This CDR3 has 16 amino acids. The CDR3 sequence is CASSQGDLQGNQPQHF. The CDR3 bases are TGCGCCAGCAGCCAAGGGGACCTCCAGGGCAATCAGCCCCAGCATTTT.

This clone was counted a few times. The J gene is TRBJ1-1, the V gene TRBV6-4; D unclear. Germline V CDR1 and CDR2: MRHNA, SNTAGT. The CDR3 consists of 13 residues. The ends were cut back, 4 bases at V and 0 bases at J, with 6 bases in the middle. The CDR3 reads CASSVYLNTEAFF. CDR3 nucleotide sequence: TGTGCCAGCAGTGTATACCTGAACACTGAAGCTTTCTTT.

In this sample, this clone turned up a few times. DNA for the CDR3: TGTGCCAGCAGCTTAGGTGCAGGGGGGAGCTCCTATAATTCACCCCTCCACTTT. Translation: CASSLGAGGSSYNSPLHF. The chain employs TRBV7-2 and TRBJ1-6, with 7 bases fitting TRBD1. Per the germline V gene, CDR1 is SGHTA and CDR2 is FQGNSA. The CDR3 covers 18 residues. Losses at the gene ends were 1 base for V and 0 bases for J; bases not matched to a gene: 6.

The rearrangement uses TRBV28 and TRBJ1-4; 7 bases align to TRBD1. The length of the CDR3 is 14 residues. Unmatched junction bases numbered 8, after V lost 6 bases and J lost 7 bases. In germline, CDR1 is MDHEN, CDR2 SYDVKM. DNA for the CDR3: TGTGCCAGCAGGATGACAGGGCTGGGTGAAAAACTGTTTTTT. Residues: CASRMTGLGEKLFF.

The CDR3 DNA sequence: TGCGCCAGCAGCTACCCGGGACAGGCTAGGAACTATGGCTACACCTTC. It specifies CASSYPGQARNYGYTF. V and J are TRBV5-1 and TRBJ1-2; 8 positions agree with TRBD1. V was clipped by 3 bases and J by 2 bases; unmatched bases: 9. This CDR3 has 16 amino acids. Germline V gene sequence: CDR1 SGHRS, CDR2 YFSETQ.

The chain links TRBV11-2 to TRBJ1-1, with a tentative D call TRBD1 (5 bases). Deletions cut 1 base from V and 2 bases from J, with 11 bases between. CDR1 and CDR2 from the germline V gene are SGHAT and FQNNGV. The CDR3 contains 15 residues. The CDR3 DNA reads as TGTGCCAGCAGCTTAGTTAAGGGGAGAAACACTGAAGCTTTCTTT. Translating gives CASSLVKGRNTEAFF.

This clone appeared a few times. The V call is TRBV15, the J call TRBJ1-1, with D tentatively TRBD1 (5 bases). The CDR3 extends over 15 amino acids. Trimming left V 0 bases short and J 8 bases short, with 16 bases between. The germline V gene has CDR1 LNHNV and CDR2 YYDKDF (reference sequence). CDR3 residues: CATSRDQLGLGEAFF. CDR3 nucleotide sequence: TGTGCCACCAGCAGAGATCAGTTGGGGCTAGGGGAAGCTTTCTTT.

This clone has just a few counts. The chain uses TRBV5-1 and TRBJ1-1; possible D gene TRBD1, 5 bases. Trimming stripped 0 bases from V and 0 bases from J, with 9 bases between. The CDR3 totals 15 residues. CDR1 is SGHRS, CDR2 YFSETQ, per germline. The CDR3 DNA follows: TGCGCCAGCAGCTTGGGGGGACCGATGAACACTGAAGCTTTCTTT. The encoded protein is CASSLGGPMNTEAFF.

This clone was observed a handful of times. The chain is built from TRBV14 and TRBJ1-1; tentatively, D is TRBD1 (6 bases). Germline V CDR1 and CDR2: SGHDN, FVKESK. V was shortened by 3 bases and J by 2 bases, with 10 bases between the two germline ends. This CDR3 has 14 amino acids. CDR3 residues: CASSHQQGNTEAFF. The CDR3 region has the DNA TGTGCCAGCAGCCATCAACAGGGAAACACTGAAGCTTTCTTT.

This clone turned up a few times. The V call is TRBV7-2, the J call TRBJ1-3, with 8 bases lining up with TRBD1. CDR1 is SGHTA, CDR2 FQGNSA, per germline. This CDR3 spans 15 amino acids. With V trimmed by 6 bases and J by 2 bases, 6 bases remained unmatched. The CDR3 sequence: CASSGTGSTGNTIYF. The DNA for the CDR3 is TGTGCCAGCAGTGGGACAGGATCCACTGGAAACACCATATATTTT.

This clone was counted a few times. This rearrangement joins TRBV4-2 to TRBJ2-7; no reliable D call. The V gene's germline CDR1 is LGHNA and CDR2 YNFKEQ. The V end was cut by 0 bases, the J end by 2 bases, with 11 bases between. This CDR3 spans 15 amino acids. The CDR3 is CASSQDFSLTYEQYF. The CDR3, as DNA: TGTGCCAGCAGCCAAGATTTCTCCCTAACCTACGAGCAGTACTTC.

The chain employs TRBV7-2 and TRBJ1-2, with D maybe TRBD1 (6 bases). V was trimmed by 4 bases and J by 7 bases, leaving 10 bases between them. This CDR3 has 12 residues. Per germline, CDR1 SGHTA and CDR2 FQGNSA. CDR3 in amino acids: CASSSWTVGYTF. The CDR3 DNA reads TGTGCCAGCAGCTCGTGGACAGTTGGCTACACCTTC.

V usage is TRBV19 and J usage is TRBJ2-1; possibly TRBD1 for D (5 bases). V dropped 7 bases and J dropped 6 bases, with 16 bases sitting between them. This CDR3 comprises 14 residues. Germline V lookup: CDR1 LNHDA, CDR2 SQIVND (reference sequence). This CDR3 is CASKVGEVGNEQFF. For the CDR3, the DNA is TGTGCCAGTAAGGTAGGGGAAGTGGGCAATGAGCAGTTCTTC.

This rearrangement joins TRBV6-6 to TRBJ1-2, with D possibly TRBD1 on 5 matching bases. CDR1 and CDR2 from the germline V gene are MNHNY and SVGAGI (reference sequence). CDR3 length equals 13 residues. V lost 3 bases and J 8 bases, leaving 13 bases between the germline ends. Here the CDR3 DNA reads TGTGCCAGCAGTTATCAGGGATCAAGGGGCTACACCTTC. Its translation: CASSYQGSRGYTF.

This clone was found a few times. The V and J genes are TRBV28 and TRBJ2-5; 7 positions match TRBD1. The CDR3 extends over 13 amino acids. In germline, CDR1 is MDHEN, CDR2 SYDVKM. The V segment lost 7 bases and the J segment 3 bases; nucleotides outside the gene matches: 5. The CDR3 DNA follows: TGTGCCAGCACAGGGGGAGTGGAAGAGACCCAGTACTTC. As protein: CASTGGVEETQYF.

In its sample, this clone was seen a few times. The V gene is TRBV11-3, the J gene TRBJ2-3; 8 bases are shared with TRBD2. The ends lost 5 bases at V and 1 base at J; junction bases unmatched: 11. The CDR3 is made up of 17 amino acids. The germline V gene encodes CDR1 SGHNT and CDR2 YENEEA. In DNA form, the CDR3 reads TGTGCCAGCAGCGCTACCGGGGGGGCCAAGGGCACAGATACGCAGTATTTT. This sequence encodes CASSATGGAKGTDTQYF. The whole variable domain, remainder taken from reference TRBV11-3 and TRBJ2-3, is EAGVVQSPRYKIIEKKQPVAFWCNPISGHNTLYWYLQNLGQGPELLIRYENEEAVDDSQLPKDRFSAERLKGVDSTLKIQPAELGDSAVYLCASSATGGAKGTDTQYFGPGTRLTVL.

This clone has more than one count but fewer than ten. This chain uses TRBV7-3 with TRBJ2-1, with D possibly matching TRBD2 (6 bases). The length of the CDR3 is 15 residues. The V end lost 5 bases, the J end lost 0 bases, and 11 bases lay between the germline ends. In germline, CDR1 is SGHTA, CDR2 FQGTGA. CDR3 in amino acids: CASSRSGSSYNEQFF. In nucleotides, the CDR3 is TGTGCCAGCAGCCGTAGCGGTAGCTCCTACAATGAGCAGTTCTTC. The full variable domain, completed using reference TRBV7-3 and TRBJ2-1, is GAGVSQTPSNKVTEKGKYVELRCDPISGHTALYWYRQSLGQGPEFLIYFQGTGAADDSGLPNDRFFAVRPEGSVSTLKIQRTERGDSAVYLCASSRSGSSYNEQFFGPGTRLTVL.

This clone was counted between two and nine times. The chain couples TRBV11-3 to TRBJ2-3; maybe TRBD1 (5 bases). Germline V gene lookup returns CDR1 SGHNT and CDR2 YENEEA. The CDR3 is made up of 14 amino acids. V lost 5 bases and J 4 bases, leaving 13 bases between the germline ends. The CDR3 nucleotides read TGTGCCAGCAGCCCCACGGCACAGGCAGATACGCAGTATTTT. Its protein is CASSPTAQADTQYF.

For this clone: This sample includes further DNA sequences coding for the same CDR3. The V call is TRBV7-3, the J call TRBJ1-2; 8 positions agree with TRBD1. After removal of 3 bases from V and 4 bases from J, the junction contained 1 base not matched to a gene. This CDR3 spans 13 amino acids. CDR1 SGHTA and CDR2 FQGTGA come from the germline V gene. CDR3 coding DNA: TGTGCCAGCAGCTTCGGGACAGGCTATGGCTACACCTTC. It specifies CASSFGTGYGYTF. Using reference TRBV7-3 and TRBJ1-2 for the parts outside the CDR3, the full variable domain is GAGVSQTPSNKVTEKGKYVELRCDPISGHTALYWYRQSLGQGPEFLIYFQGTGAADDSGLPNDRFFAVRPEGSVSTLKIQRTERGDSAVYLCASSFGTGYGYTFGSGTRLTVV.

The rearrangement uses TRBV27 and TRBJ2-7; D unresolved. Germline values: CDR1 MNHEY, CDR2 SMNVEV (reference sequence). Trimming shortened V by 3 bases and J by 3 bases, and 12 bases separated the two germline ends. The CDR3 covers 14 residues. CDR3 residues: CASSFPTESYEQYF. For the CDR3, the DNA is TGTGCCAGCAGTTTCCCGACGGAAAGCTACGAGCAGTACTTC.

This clone was detected only a few times. DNA of the CDR3: TGTGCCAGCAGCCCCGACATGTTCTCCTACAATGAGCAGTTCTTC. Its translation is CASSPDMFSYNEQFF. The chain joins TRBV7-2 to TRBJ2-1; D ambiguous. The CDR3 runs to 15 residues. Germline V gene lookup returns CDR1 SGHTA and CDR2 FQGNSA. V lost 5 bases, J lost 0 bases, and 11 bases lay in between.

This clone has more than one count but fewer than ten. The same CDR3 arises from other DNA sequences in this sample as well. The chain joins TRBV5-1 to TRBJ2-5; D remains unclear. Per the germline V gene, CDR1 is SGHRS and CDR2 is YFSETQ. This CDR3 is 12 amino acids long. Trimming cost V 1 base and J 1 base, with 2 bases left between them. The CDR3 region has the DNA TGCGCCAGCAGCTTGCCCCAAGAGACCCAGTACTTC. Protein: CASSLPQETQYF.

The chain has TRBV4-2 and TRBJ2-7, with 13 bases matching TRBD2. Unmatched junction bases numbered 3, after V lost 1 base and J lost 3 bases. This CDR3 is 16 amino acids long. The germline gives CDR1 LGHNA, CDR2 YNFKEQ. CDR3 in amino acids: CASSQGLAGGNYEQYF. CDR3 DNA sequence: TGTGCCAGCAGCCAAGGACTAGCGGGAGGAAACTACGAGCAGTACTTC.

This clone was found a few times. The chain couples TRBV11-2 to TRBJ1-5; TRBD1 matches 9 bases. This CDR3 spans 15 amino acids. V dropped 4 bases and J dropped 6; count of bases not matched to a gene: 7. Per the germline V gene, CDR1 is SGHAT and CDR2 is FQNNGV. CDR3 residues: CASSSGQGVIQPQHF. The CDR3 DNA reads TGTGCCAGCAGCTCGGGACAGGGAGTGATTCAGCCCCAGCATTTT.